This TCR beta chain was captured in a study of cytomegalovirus exposure and HLA in healthy donors. Healthy people donating bone marrow made up the donors. About this clone: As yet, its antigen is unknown.

Germline lookup yields CDR1 MGHRA and CDR2 YSYEKL. The CDR3 covers 18 residues. Unmatched junction bases numbered 10, after V lost 4 bases and J lost 4 bases. Study findings and constraints: A few CMV-associated chains were confirmed in vitro to be specific for CMV antigens. Sequencing artifact likely explains a cluster of highly shared sequence variants.

This PCR relied on a set of 60 Vbeta primers and 13 Jbeta primers. Assay: immunoSEQ multiplex PCR; the TCRdb copy retains only in-frame clones and omits some. There are 130,000 to 150,000 clones in the sample; about four fifths occur only once, and over 1% lies in the top ten. The chain couples TRBV4-1 to TRBJ2-2; 12 nucleotides align to TRBD2. Sequenced input: PBMCs. This TCR came from a male donor in good health and CMV-seropositive. The CDR3 DNA reads as TGCGCCAGCAGCCTCCTCGGGGAACTAGCGGGGGGCACCGGGGAGCTGTTTTTT. It encodes CASSLLGELAGGTGELFF.